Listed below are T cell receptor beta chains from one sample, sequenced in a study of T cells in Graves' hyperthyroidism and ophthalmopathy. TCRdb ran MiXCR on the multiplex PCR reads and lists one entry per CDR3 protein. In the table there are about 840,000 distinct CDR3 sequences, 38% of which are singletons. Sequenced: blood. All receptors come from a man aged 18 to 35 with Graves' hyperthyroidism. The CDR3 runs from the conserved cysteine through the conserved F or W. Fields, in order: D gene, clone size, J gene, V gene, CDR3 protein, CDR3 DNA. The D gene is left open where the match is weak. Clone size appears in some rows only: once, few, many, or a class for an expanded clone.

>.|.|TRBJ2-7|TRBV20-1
CSAPDGRSSYEQYF
TGCAGTGCTCCAGATGGGAGGAGCTCCTACGAGCAGTACTTC
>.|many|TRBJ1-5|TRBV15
CATSSTRGENQPQHF
TGTGCCACCAGCAGCACCCGGGGCGAGAATCAGCCCCAGCATTTT
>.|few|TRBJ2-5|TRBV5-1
CASSPEEGETQYF
TGCGCCAGCAGCCCCGAGGAAGGGGAGACCCAGTACTTC
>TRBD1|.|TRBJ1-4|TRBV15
CATSRVEGATNEKLFF
TGTGCCACCAGCAGAGTTGAGGGGGCCACGAATGAAAAACTGTTTTTT
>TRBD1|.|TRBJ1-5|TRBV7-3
CASSLDPGTANQPQHF
TGCGCCAGCAGCCTTGATCCCGGGACAGCTAATCAGCCCCAGCATTTT
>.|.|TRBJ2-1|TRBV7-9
CASSRLQSTEQFF
TGTGCCAGCAGTCGCCTTCAGTCGACTGAGCAGTTCTTC
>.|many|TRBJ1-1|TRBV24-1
CATSDSPGNRGNTEAFF
TGTGCCACCAGTGATTCACCGGGGAATCGGGGGAACACTGAAGCTTTCTTT
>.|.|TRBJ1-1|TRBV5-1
CASSLGWELNTEAFF
TGCGCCAGCAGCTTGGGGTGGGAATTGAACACTGAAGCTTTCTTT
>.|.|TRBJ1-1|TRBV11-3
CASSLGGRGNTEAFF
TGTGCCAGCAGCTTAGGTGGACGGGGGAACACTGAAGCTTTCTTT
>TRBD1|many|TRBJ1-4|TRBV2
CASRTGRLGEKLFF
TGTGCCAGCAGGACAGGGAGGTTGGGCGAAAAACTGTTTTTT
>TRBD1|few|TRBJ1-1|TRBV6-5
CASSDGQETEAFF
TGTGCCAGCAGCGATGGACAGGAAACTGAAGCTTTCTTT
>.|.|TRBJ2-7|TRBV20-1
CSARDGPEQYF
TGCAGTGCCCGGGACGGACCCGAGCAGTACTTC
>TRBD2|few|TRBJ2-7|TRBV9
CASSVELAGIYEQYF
TGTGCCAGCAGCGTAGAGCTAGCGGGAATCTACGAGCAGTACTTC
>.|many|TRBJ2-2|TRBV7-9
CASSLSGTGPTGELFF
TGTGCCAGCAGCCTATCCGGGACGGGGCCCACCGGGGAGCTGTTTTTT
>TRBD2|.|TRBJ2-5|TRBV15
CATNERDYSETQYF
TGTGCCACCAATGAGCGGGACTATTCAGAGACCCAGTACTTC
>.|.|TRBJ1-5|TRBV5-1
CASSPDRPDQPQHF
TGCGCCAGCAGCCCAGACAGGCCGGATCAGCCCCAGCATTTT
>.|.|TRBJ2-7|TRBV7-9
CASSQAGESYEQYF
TGCGCCAGCAGCCAAGCAGGGGAGTCCTACGAGCAGTACTTC
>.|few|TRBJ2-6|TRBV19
CASSMERWAGANVLTF
TGTGCCAGTAGTATGGAGAGGTGGGCCGGGGCCAACGTCCTGACTTTC
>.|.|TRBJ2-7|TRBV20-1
CSARDISESSYEQYF
TGCAGTGCTAGAGATATTAGCGAAAGCTCCTACGAGCAGTACTTC
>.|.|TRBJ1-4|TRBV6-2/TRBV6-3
CASTPGGEEEKLFF
TGTGCCAGCACCCCGGGAGGAGAAGAAGAAAAACTGTTTTTT
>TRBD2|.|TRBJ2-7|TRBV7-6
CASRGLAGGNYEQYF
TGTGCCAGCAGGGGACTAGCGGGGGGCAACTACGAGCAGTACTTC
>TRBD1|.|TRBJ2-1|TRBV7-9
CASSLTRGLIDEQFF
TGTGCCAGCAGCTTAACCAGGGGGCTTATAGATGAGCAGTTCTTC
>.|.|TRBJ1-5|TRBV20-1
CSAKDGDQPQHF
TGCAGTGCTAAAGACGGTGATCAGCCCCAGCATTTT
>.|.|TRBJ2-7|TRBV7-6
CASSQETIVYEQYF
TGTGCCAGCAGCCAAGAGACCATTGTCTACGAGCAGTACTTC
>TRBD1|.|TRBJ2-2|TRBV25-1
CASSPGQGSTGELFF
TGTGCCAGCAGTCCGGGACAGGGATCTACCGGGGAGCTGTTTTTT
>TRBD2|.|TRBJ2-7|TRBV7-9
CASSPSSGRALEQYF
TGTGCCAGCAGCCCTAGTAGCGGGAGGGCCCTCGAGCAGTACTTC
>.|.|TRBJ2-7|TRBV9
CASSQGFGTRSSYEQYF
TGTGCCAGCAGCCAAGGGTTCGGGACTCGCAGCTCCTACGAGCAGTACTTC
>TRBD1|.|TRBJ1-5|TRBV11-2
CASSLVPGGPQPQHF
TGTGCCAGCAGCTTAGTCCCAGGGGGCCCTCAGCCCCAGCATTTT
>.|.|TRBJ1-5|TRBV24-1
CATSALGPRGNQPQHF
TGTGCCACCAGTGCCCTCGGCCCCCGAGGCAATCAGCCCCAGCATTTT
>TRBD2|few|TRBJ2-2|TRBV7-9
CASSLSGGIAGELFF
TGTGCCAGCAGCTTGAGCGGGGGAATTGCCGGGGAGCTGTTTTTT
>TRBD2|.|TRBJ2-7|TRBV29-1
CSLGSSGNYEQYF
TGCAGCTTAGGATCTAGCGGGAACTACGAGCAGTACTTC
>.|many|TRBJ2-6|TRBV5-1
CASSLAEGSGANVLTF
TGCGCCAGCAGCTTGGCCGAGGGCTCTGGGGCCAACGTCCTGACTTTC
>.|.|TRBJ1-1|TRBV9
CASSVAGGGWAFF
TGTGCCAGCAGCGTAGCTGGGGGCGGGTGGGCTTTCTTT
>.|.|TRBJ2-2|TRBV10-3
CAISESTAGELFF
TGTGCCATCAGTGAGTCGACAGCCGGGGAGCTGTTTTTT
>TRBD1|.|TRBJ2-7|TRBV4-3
CASSLRDRLWYEQYF
TGCGCCAGCAGCCTCCGGGACAGACTATGGTACGAGCAGTACTTC
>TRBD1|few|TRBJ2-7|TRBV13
CASSSTEDRVAEQYF
TGTGCCAGCAGCAGCACGGAGGACAGGGTCGCCGAGCAGTACTTC
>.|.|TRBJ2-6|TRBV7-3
CASRARLTF
TGTGCCAGCAGGGCCCGCCTGACTTTC